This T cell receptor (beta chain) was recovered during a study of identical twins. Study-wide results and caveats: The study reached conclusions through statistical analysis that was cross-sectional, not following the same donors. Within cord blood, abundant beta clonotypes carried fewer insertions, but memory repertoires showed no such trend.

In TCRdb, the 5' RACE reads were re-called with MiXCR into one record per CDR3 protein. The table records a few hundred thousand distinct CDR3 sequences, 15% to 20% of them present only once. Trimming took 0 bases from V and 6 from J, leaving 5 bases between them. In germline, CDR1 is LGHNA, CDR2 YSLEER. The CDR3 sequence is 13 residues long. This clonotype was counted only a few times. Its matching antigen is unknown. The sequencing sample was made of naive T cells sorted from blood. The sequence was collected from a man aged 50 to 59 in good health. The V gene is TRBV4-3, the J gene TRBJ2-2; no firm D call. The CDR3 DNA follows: TGCGCCAGCAGCCAAGAGTCCGCCGGGGAGCTGTTTTTT. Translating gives CASSQESAGELFF.